Listed here is a single T cell receptor beta chain. Assay used: immunoSEQ multiplex PCR; TCRdb lists only in-frame clones, some missing. The data show about 210,000 clones, 81% seen once. This entry comes from a study of blood T cell repertoires in COVID-19. Germline lookup yields CDR1 SGHVS and CDR2 FQNEAQ. J was trimmed by 4 bases and V by 4 bases; bases with no gene match: 4. The CDR3 has 14 amino acids. This receptor was taken from a woman aged 45-59 years with acute COVID-19. This chain joins TRBV7-8 and TRBJ1-2, with TRBD1 matching over 9 bases. The sequencing sample was made of PBMCs or T cells enriched from blood (not recorded which). The DNA of the CDR3 is TGTGCCAGCAGCTCGGGACAGGGACTCTATGGCTACACCTTC. It translates to CASSSGQGLYGYTF. Variable domain in full (rest from reference TRBV7-8 and TRBJ1-2): GAGVSQSPRYKVAKRGQDVALRCDPISGHVSLFWYQQALGQGPEFLTYFQNEAQLDKSGLPSDRFFAERPEGSVSTLKIQRTQQEDSAVYLCASSSGQGLYGYTFGSGTRLTVV.